The 29 T cell receptor beta chains below come from one sample, sequenced in a study of T cells in Graves' hyperthyroidism and ophthalmopathy. From RNA transcripts, TCR beta CDR3 regions were amplified. Carried out on the TCR CDR3, a first-round RT-PCR used the HTBI primer set. MiXCR, run by TCRdb on the multiplex PCR reads, gives a single entry per CDR3 protein. The sample shows some 530,000 distinct CDR3 sequences, less than 25% of them seen only once. The sequenced sample was blood. Receptor source: a woman between 70 and 85 years old with Graves' ophthalmopathy.

This clonotype was seen ten or more times. This chain uses TRBV2 with TRBJ2-7; TRBD2 is a possible D gene (6 bases). Per germline, CDR1 SNHLY and CDR2 FYNNEI. The CDR3 sequence is 18 residues long. V was shortened by 0 bases and J by 4 bases, with 22 bases between the two germline ends. CDR3 DNA sequence: TGTGCCAGCAGTGAAGCGCTTCACGGTGAGGCGGGACTTTACGAGCAGTACTTC. Translated, it gives CASSEALHGEAGLYEQYF.

The chain is built from TRBV7-2 and TRBJ2-1, with no clear D. V lost 2 bases, J lost 9 bases, and 11 bases lay in between. The CDR3 has 13 amino acids. Germline V CDR1 and CDR2: SGHTA, FQGNSA. CDR3 sequence (DNA): TGTGCCAGCAGCTTAAACTCCCTGGCTGAGCAGTTCTTC. This codes for CASSLNSLAEQFF.

The rearrangement joins TRBV18 to TRBJ1-5; tentative D call: TRBD1 (5 bases). With 5 bases removed from V and 6 bases from J, the gap between germline ends came to 14 bases. This CDR3 is built from 14 residues. Germline V gene lookup returns CDR1 KGHSH and CDR2 LQKENI. The CDR3 coding sequence is TGTGCCAGCTCAGGGCAGGGCGGTACTCAGCCCCAGCATTTT. Protein sequence: CASSGQGGTQPQHF.

There are a few counts of this clonotype. The rearrangement uses TRBV5-1 and TRBJ1-1, with a weak D call TRBD1 (6 bases). The CDR3 covers 15 residues. Germline V gene lookup returns CDR1 SGHRS and CDR2 YFSETQ. Trimming pared 0 bases from V and 0 bases from J, leaving 9 bases between. This CDR3 is CASSLGSGVNTEAFF. In DNA, the CDR3 is TGCGCCAGCAGCTTGGGCTCAGGGGTGAACACTGAAGCTTTCTTT.

The sample holds many counts of this clonotype. The chain couples TRBV2 to TRBJ1-2, with 12 nucleotides matching TRBD1. CDR3 length equals 14 residues. The V segment lost 6 bases and the J segment 5 bases; nucleotides outside the gene matches: 4. Germline CDR1 is SNHLY and CDR2 is FYNNEI. The CDR3 DNA reads as TGTGCCAGCAGAGGGACAGGGGGCGGGTATGGCTACACCTTC. It specifies CASRGTGGGYGYTF.

The rearrangement joins TRBV30 to TRBJ1-4, with D hard to call. Deletions cut 2 bases from V and 7 bases from J, with 8 bases between. The CDR3 extends over 12 amino acids. In germline, CDR1 is GTSNPN, CDR2 SVGIG (reference sequence). This CDR3 reads CAWSSSSEKLFF. The CDR3 DNA is TGTGCCTGGAGTTCAAGCAGTGAAAAACTGTTTTTT.

This clonotype was counted only a few times. The rearrangement joins TRBV12-3 or TRBV12-4 to TRBJ1-6; 7 bases line up with TRBD1. Losses at the gene ends were 2 bases for V and 14 bases for J; bases not matched to a gene: 9. This CDR3 has 14 residues. This CDR3 reads CASSLITGDAALHF. CDR3 DNA: TGTGCCAGCAGTTTAATAACAGGGGATGCGGCCCTCCACTTT.

Points on this clonotype: One end of the junction varies from germline; a read error may be responsible. J is TRBJ2-1 and V is TRBV7-9; maybe TRBD1 (6 bases). The CDR3 totals 12 residues. Per the germline V gene, CDR1 is SEHNR and CDR2 is FQNEAQ (reference sequence). CDR3 DNA sequence: TGTGCCGGCAGCTTAAGTCTAGGGGGGCAGTTCTTC. Translating gives CAGSLSLGGQFF. Full variable domain (outside the CDR3, taken from reference TRBV7-9 and TRBJ2-1): DTGVSQNPRHKITKRGQNVTFRCDPISEHNRLYWYRQTLGQGPEFLTYFQNEAQLEKSRLLSDRFSAERPKGSFSTLEIQRTEQGDSAMYLCAGSLSLGGQFFGPGTRLTVL.

DNA of the CDR3: TGCGCCAGCAGCTTGTATAGCATAAAGAACACTGAAGCTTTCTTT. It yields the protein CASSLYSIKNTEAFF. The V call is TRBV5-1, the J call TRBJ1-1; D is undetermined. The CDR3 is made up of 15 amino acids. V dropped 1 base and J dropped 1 base, with 11 bases sitting between them. Germline-derived CDR1 and CDR2 are SGHRS and YFSETQ.

At least ten counts were recorded for this clonotype. The CDR3 region has the DNA TGTGCCAGCAGTCCGGACAAGACTCGCACAGATACGCAGTATTTT. Translating it yields CASSPDKTRTDTQYF. The genes are TRBV12-3 or TRBV12-4 and TRBJ2-3, with a weak D call TRBD1 (5 bases). The CDR3 has 15 amino acids. V was pared by 5 bases and J by 1 base, with 13 bases between.

This clonotype occurred a few times. The chain employs TRBV6-1 and TRBJ1-2; D might be TRBD1 (6 bases). The V gene lost 6 bases and the J gene lost 5 bases, with 19 bases spanning the gap. Per the germline V gene, CDR1 is MNHNS and CDR2 is SASEGT. This CDR3 is 15 amino acids long. This CDR3 reads CASSLGGGPQYGYTF. The CDR3 nucleotides are TGTGCCAGCAGCCTCGGGGGGGGCCCCCAATATGGCTACACCTTC.

The sample holds many counts of this clonotype. CDR3 bases: TGTGCCAGCAGTCGGGACAGGCCCGGCAATCAGCCCCAGCATTTT. The encoded protein is CASSRDRPGNQPQHF. This rearrangement joins TRBV2 to TRBJ1-5, with 8 bases that match TRBD1. CDR1 SNHLY and CDR2 FYNNEI come from the germline V gene. CDR3 length: 15 amino acids. V was pared by 5 bases and J by 2 bases, with 5 bases of the junction left unmatched.

This chain connects TRBV6-1 to TRBJ2-3; TRBD2 matches at 15 bases. There are 18 residues in the CDR3. V lost 6 bases, J lost 5 bases, and 12 bases stayed unmatched. Germline V gene sequence: CDR1 MNHNS, CDR2 SASEGT. The CDR3 bases are TGTGCCAGCAGCTCACCAGCGGGACTAGCGGGAGGTAAAGATACGCAGTATTTT. It encodes CASSSPAGLAGGKDTQYF.

This clonotype has only a few counts. The J gene is TRBJ2-3, the V gene TRBV5-1, with D possibly TRBD2 on 5 matching bases. This CDR3 has 15 amino acids. Germline V gene sequence: CDR1 SGHRS, CDR2 YFSETQ. V gave up 2 bases and J gave up 0 bases, with 10 bases separating them. The CDR3 DNA sequence: TGCGCCAGCAGCTTCCTAGCTTCTAGCACAGATACGCAGTATTTT. It translates to CASSFLASSTDTQYF.

This clonotype was seen ten or more times. A read error may account for a junction end that differs from germline. The chain has TRBV12-3 or TRBV12-4 and TRBJ2-7; 9 bases agree with TRBD2. This CDR3 is built from 13 residues. The CDR3 DNA is TGTGCCAGCAGGTTAGCGGGAGATCACGAGCAGTACTTC. Protein product: CASRLAGDHEQYF.

This clonotype turned up a few times. The chain carries TRBV2 and TRBJ2-7; possible D gene TRBD1, 6 bases. The CDR3 runs 14 residues. V was trimmed by 7 bases and J by 5 bases, leaving 18 bases between them. The germline CDR1 and CDR2 sequences are SNHLY and FYNNEI. This chain's CDR3 is CASILKGGSNEQYF. The CDR3 bases are TGTGCCAGCATTCTCAAAGGGGGATCCAACGAGCAGTACTTC.

This clonotype was observed a few times. The chain couples TRBV9 to TRBJ2-7; 7 nucleotides line up with TRBD1. After removal of 0 bases from V and 4 bases from J, the junction contained 7 bases not matched to a gene. Germline V gene data show CDR1 as SGDLS and CDR2 as YYNGEE. The CDR3 length is 15 residues. CDR3 in amino acids: CASSVGPGQRYEQYF. DNA for the CDR3: TGTGCCAGCAGCGTAGGCCCGGGACAGAGATACGAGCAGTACTTC.

This clonotype has at least ten counts. This sequence joins TRBV2 and TRBJ2-5; unclear D gene. The CDR3 loop spans 14 amino acids. Germline V lookup: CDR1 SNHLY, CDR2 FYNNEI. Trimming left V 3 bases short and J 0 bases short, with 8 bases between. Here the CDR3 reads CASSDGRNQETQYF. In DNA form, the CDR3 reads TGTGCCAGCAGTGATGGTCGGAACCAAGAGACCCAGTACTTC.

This clonotype was detected only a few times. This chain links TRBV6-5 with TRBJ2-2; D call uncertain. Germline-derived CDR1 and CDR2 are MNHEY and SVGAGI. V was pared by 6 bases and J by 6 bases, with 11 bases between. CDR3 length equals 13 residues. CDR3 in amino acids: CASSYNGAGELFF. The CDR3 nucleotides read TGTGCCAGCAGCTACAATGGAGCCGGGGAGCTGTTTTTT.

V and J are TRBV5-1 and TRBJ2-1, with D hard to call. V shed 4 bases and J shed 0 bases, with 11 bases lying between them. Germline loops: CDR1 SGHRS, CDR2 YFSETQ. The CDR3 runs to 15 residues. In nucleotides, the CDR3 is TGCGCCAGCAGCACAAGGACCGGCTCCTACAATGAGCAGTTCTTC. Its protein product is CASSTRTGSYNEQFF.

This clonotype was seen a handful of times. The chain employs TRBV18 and TRBJ2-5, with D possibly matching TRBD1 (5 bases). This CDR3 contains 14 residues. The V and J ends lost 3 bases and 1 base respectively, with 9 bases between them. The germline V gene has CDR1 KGHSH and CDR2 LQKENI. CDR3 DNA sequence: TGTGCCAGCTCACCGACGACAGTCCAAGAGACCCAGTACTTC. This translates into CASSPTTVQETQYF.

This clonotype has ten or more counts. J is TRBJ2-3 and V is TRBV12-3 or TRBV12-4, with 11 bases lining up with TRBD2. With 1 base clipped from V and 4 bases from J, the junction kept 4 bases outside the gene matches. The CDR3 spans 16 residues. The CDR3 loop is CASSLGGLAGSDTQYF. In nucleotides, the CDR3 is TGTGCCAGCAGTTTAGGTGGACTAGCGGGTTCAGATACGCAGTATTTT.

The CDR3, as DNA: TGTGCCAGCAGCTTATGGGGCGGGACAGCCTCTAACTATGGCTACACCTTC. Its protein is CASSLWGGTASNYGYTF. This chain links TRBV13 with TRBJ1-2; 7 bases align to TRBD1. V gave up 2 bases and J gave up 0 bases; unmatched junction bases: 9. CDR1 and CDR2 from the germline V gene are PRHDT and FYEKMQ (reference sequence). The CDR3 sequence is 17 residues long.

This clonotype has a handful of counts. V usage is TRBV5-1 and J usage is TRBJ1-2, with TRBD1 identical over 7 bases. Germline V lookup: CDR1 SGHRS, CDR2 YFSETQ. Losses at the gene ends were 0 bases for V and 4 bases for J; bases not matched to a gene: 6. The CDR3 is 15 residues long. The CDR3: CASSLAPGQFYGYTF. The CDR3, as DNA: TGCGCCAGCAGCTTGGCCCCGGGACAGTTCTATGGCTACACCTTC.

Ten or more counts support this clonotype. V usage is TRBV5-6 and J usage is TRBJ2-1; D gene uncertain. The length of the CDR3 is 14 residues. Germline loops: CDR1 SGHDT, CDR2 YYEEEE. V dropped 5 bases and J dropped 0 bases, with 9 bases sitting between them. CDR3 sequence: CASRPTSSYNEQFF. The CDR3 DNA reads as TGTGCCAGCAGACCAACGAGCTCCTACAATGAGCAGTTCTTC.

Here the CDR3 reads CASSYERLAGVVDEQFF. CDR3 nucleotides: TGTGCCAGCAGTTACGAGAGACTAGCGGGAGTGGTCGATGAGCAGTTCTTC. The V call is TRBV6-5, the J call TRBJ2-1, with TRBD2 matching 12 bases. The ends lost 2 bases at V and 8 bases at J; junction bases unmatched: 10. The CDR3 totals 17 residues. Germline loops: CDR1 MNHEY, CDR2 SVGAGI.

The gene calls are TRBV29-1 and TRBJ2-2; D gene uncertain. The germline gives CDR1 SQVTM, CDR2 ANQGSEA. V gave up 3 bases and J gave up 7 bases, with 3 bases separating them. The CDR3 has 10 residues. This CDR3 reads CSVEGGELFF. In DNA, the CDR3 is TGCAGCGTTGAGGGCGGGGAGCTGTTTTTT.

CDR3 protein: CASSLVASASYNEQFF. For the CDR3, the DNA is TGCGCCAGCAGCTTGGTGGCTAGCGCCTCCTACAATGAGCAGTTCTTC. The J gene is TRBJ2-1, the V gene TRBV5-1; a possible D gene is TRBD2 (6 bases). With 0 bases removed from V and 0 bases from J, the gap between germline ends came to 10 bases. CDR3 length equals 16 residues. Looked up from germline, CDR1 is SGHRS and CDR2 is YFSETQ.

This CDR3 is CASSPSGVGEQYF. CDR3 DNA sequence: TGTGCCAGCTCACCATCGGGAGTAGGGGAGCAGTACTTC. The chain employs TRBV18 and TRBJ2-7; possible D gene TRBD2, 6 bases. CDR3 length: 13 residues. Germline loops: CDR1 KGHSH, CDR2 LQKENI. The germline V and J ends were trimmed by 2 bases and 7 bases, with 12 bases remaining between them.